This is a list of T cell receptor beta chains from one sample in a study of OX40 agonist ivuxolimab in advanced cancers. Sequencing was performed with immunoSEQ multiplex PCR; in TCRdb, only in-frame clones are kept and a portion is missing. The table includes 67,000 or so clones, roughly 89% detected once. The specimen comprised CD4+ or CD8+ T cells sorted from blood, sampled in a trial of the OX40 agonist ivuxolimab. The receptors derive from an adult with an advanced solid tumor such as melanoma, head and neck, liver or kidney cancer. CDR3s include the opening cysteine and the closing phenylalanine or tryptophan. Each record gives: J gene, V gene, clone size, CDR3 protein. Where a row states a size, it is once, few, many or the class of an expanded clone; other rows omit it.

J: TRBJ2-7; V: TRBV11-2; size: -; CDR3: CASSRGGQGTYEQYF
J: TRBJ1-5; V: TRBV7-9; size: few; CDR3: CASSSRRGQPQHF
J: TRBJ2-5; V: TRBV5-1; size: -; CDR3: CASSYTGGTETQYF
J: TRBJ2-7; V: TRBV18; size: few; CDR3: CASSPPSSYEQYF
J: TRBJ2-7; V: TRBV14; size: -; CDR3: CASSPGPRREQYF
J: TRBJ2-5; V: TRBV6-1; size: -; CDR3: CASSESIGRGQETQYF
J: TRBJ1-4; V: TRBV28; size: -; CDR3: CASTLGGGLTNEKLFF
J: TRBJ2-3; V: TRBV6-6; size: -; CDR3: CASSRAGTDTQYF
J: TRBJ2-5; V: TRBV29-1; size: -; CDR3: CSVGQMGGKETQYF
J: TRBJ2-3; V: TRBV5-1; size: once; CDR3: CASSGGRSADTQYF
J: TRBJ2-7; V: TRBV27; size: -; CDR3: CASRFPPLLPLSYEQYF
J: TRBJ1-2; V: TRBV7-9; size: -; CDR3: CASSLGGGGVNYGYTF
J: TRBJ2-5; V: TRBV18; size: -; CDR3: CASSPSTQETQYF
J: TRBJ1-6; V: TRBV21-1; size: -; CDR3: CASSGQEDNSPLHF
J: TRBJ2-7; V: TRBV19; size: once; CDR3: CASRDLGGEQYF
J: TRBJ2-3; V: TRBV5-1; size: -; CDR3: CASSLLWADTQYF
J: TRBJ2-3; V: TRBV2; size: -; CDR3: CASNYLGGGTDTQYF
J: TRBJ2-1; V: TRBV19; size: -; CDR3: CASSEYNEQFF
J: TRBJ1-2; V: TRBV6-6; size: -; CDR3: CASSYEGTFWGYTF
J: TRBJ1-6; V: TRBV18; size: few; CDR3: CASSEQENSPLHF
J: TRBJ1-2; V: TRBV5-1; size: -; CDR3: CASGGENRAGYTF
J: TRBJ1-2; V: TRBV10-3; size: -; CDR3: CAISELGGNLGYTF
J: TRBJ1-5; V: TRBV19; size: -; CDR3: CAVGESNQPQHF
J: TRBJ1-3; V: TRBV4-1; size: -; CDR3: CASSQDSGNTIYF
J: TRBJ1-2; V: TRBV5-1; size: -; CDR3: CASSTLTGGYGYTF
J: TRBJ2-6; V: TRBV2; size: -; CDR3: CASSLAGGANVLTF
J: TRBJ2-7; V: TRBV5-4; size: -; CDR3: CASSSRESGGHEQYF
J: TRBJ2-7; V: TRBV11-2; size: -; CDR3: CASSLRGGISYEQYF
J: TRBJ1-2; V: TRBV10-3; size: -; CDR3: CASHRDSSDNLYGYTF
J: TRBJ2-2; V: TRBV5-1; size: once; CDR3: CASSLREDGELFF
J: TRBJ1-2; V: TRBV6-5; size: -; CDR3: CASKKGGPDYGYTF
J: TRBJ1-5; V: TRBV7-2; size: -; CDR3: CASSLDANQPQHF
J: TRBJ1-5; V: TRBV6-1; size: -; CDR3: CASSDGNYSNQPQHF
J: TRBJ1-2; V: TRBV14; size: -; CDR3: CASSEQDYGYTF
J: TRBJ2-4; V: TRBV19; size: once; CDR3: CASSIGGALAKNIQYF
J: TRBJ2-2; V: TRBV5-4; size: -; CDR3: CASSPDRANTGELFF